These 28 T cell receptor beta chains share one sample of origin, sequenced in a study of cytomegalovirus exposure and HLA in healthy donors (dated by TCRdb to the late 2010s). The protocol used for the library was the immunoSEQ multiplex PCR assay. For the multiplex PCR, a mixture combining 60 forward primers for TCR Vbeta segments and 13 reverse primers for TCR Jbeta segments was used. Here the immuneACCESS table is served through TCRdb, limited to in-frame sequences with V and J called. Missing clones are a known gap in these copies; in checked studies unresolved V genes cover under half, and the rest lacks a known reason. For this sample there are about 120,000 clones; roughly three quarters appear just once. The leading ten clones occupy about 2.7% of the sample. The sample was PBMCs. These receptors were taken from a woman in her late teens or twenties in good health and CMV-seropositive.

The chain carries TRBV7-6 and TRBJ2-3; 7 positions match TRBD2. CDR3 length equals 17 residues. The junction had 14 bases not matched to a gene; V was cut back by 2 bases and J by 6 bases. Germline-derived CDR1 and CDR2 are SGHVS and FNYEAQ. CDR3 region: CASSLLASGRASDTQYF. The CDR3 DNA reads as TGTGCCAGCAGCTTATTAGCTAGTGGGAGGGCCTCTGATACGCAGTATTTT.

The sample holds a few counts of this clone. This chain joins TRBV27 and TRBJ1-5, with 10 bases matching TRBD1. Germline V CDR1 and CDR2: MNHEY, SMNVEV (reference sequence). After removal of 4 bases from V and 7 bases from J, the junction contained 10 bases not matched to a gene. The CDR3 totals 16 residues. The CDR3 reads CASSSGPGQGSQPQHF. For the CDR3, the DNA is TGTGCCAGCAGTTCAGGACCGGGACAGGGGTCACAGCCCCAGCATTTT.

The CDR3 bases are TGTGCCAGCAGTTTGAGACTAGGTACGCAGTATTTT. Its translation: CASSLRLGTQYF. V is TRBV6-5 and J is TRBJ2-3; TRBD2 might be the D (6 bases). The CDR3 is 12 residues long. V gave up 4 bases and J gave up 8 bases, with 10 bases separating them. The germline V gene encodes CDR1 MNHEY and CDR2 SVGAGI.

V gene TRBV5-1 combines with J gene TRBJ2-7, with D possibly TRBD1 on 6 matching bases. The CDR3 has 12 amino acids. Trimming stripped 2 bases from V and 6 bases from J, with 9 bases between. Germline V gives CDR1 SGHRS, CDR2 YFSETQ. Written as DNA, the CDR3 is TGCGCCAGCAGCTTCAGGGGACGCGAGCAGTACTTC. As protein: CASSFRGREQYF.

V and J are TRBV6-5 and TRBJ2-1; D unresolved. Germline CDR1 reads MNHEY; CDR2 reads SVGAGI. This CDR3 comprises 12 residues. Trimming took 2 bases from V and 8 from J, leaving 7 bases between them. CDR3 in DNA: TGTGCCAGCAGTTACCGACACGATGAGCAGTTCTTC. Translating gives CASSYRHDEQFF.

The chain carries TRBV5-1 and TRBJ2-2; no clear D gene. Germline V gene data show CDR1 as SGHRS and CDR2 as YFSETQ. V was trimmed by 5 bases and J by 0 bases, leaving 8 bases between them. The length of the CDR3 is 14 residues. The CDR3 bases are TGCGCCAGCAGACTGGGCGCGAACACCGGGGAGCTGTTTTTT. Translating gives CASRLGANTGELFF.

The J gene is TRBJ2-5, the V gene TRBV9; D not resolved. This CDR3 region has 14 residues. V was pared by 2 bases and J by 2 bases, with 10 bases between. Germline CDR1 and CDR2: SGDLS and YYNGEE. CDR3 bases: TGTGCCAGCAGCGTTGGAGTTTTTCAAGAGACCCAGTACTTC. It translates to CASSVGVFQETQYF. The full variable domain, in which reference TRBV9 and TRBJ2-5 provide the parts outside the CDR3, is DSGVTQTPKHLITATGQRVTLRCSPRSGDLSVYWYQQSLDQGLQFLIQYYNGEERAKGNILERFSAQQFPDLHSELNLSSLELGDSALYFCASSVGVFQETQYFGPGTRLLVL.

The V and J genes are TRBV27 and TRBJ2-5, with a tentative D call TRBD2 (6 bases). Trimming removed 1 base from V and 1 base from J, with 10 bases in between. The germline CDR1 and CDR2 sequences are MNHEY and SMNVEV (reference sequence). The CDR3 runs to 15 residues. The CDR3 loop is CASSLWGGTQETQYF. The CDR3 region has the DNA TGTGCCAGCAGTTTATGGGGCGGGACCCAAGAGACCCAGTACTTC.

This clone occurred a few times. This chain connects TRBV28 to TRBJ1-5, with D unresolved. The V and J ends lost 6 bases and 3 bases respectively, with 6 bases between them. CDR1 is MDHEN, CDR2 SYDVKM, per germline. This CDR3 comprises 12 residues. The CDR3 DNA sequence: TGTGCCAGCAGGGCCTCCAATCAGCCCCAGCATTTT. Protein product: CASRASNQPQHF. The whole variable domain, remainder taken from reference TRBV28 and TRBJ1-5, is DVKVTQSSRYLVKRTGEKVFLECVQDMDHENMFWYRQDPGLGLRLIYFSYDVKMKEKGDIPEGYSVSREKKERFSLILESASTNQTSMYLCASRASNQPQHFGDGTRLSIL.

This chain connects TRBV28 to TRBJ1-2; D perhaps matches TRBD1 (5 bases). CDR3 size: 17 residues. Trimming removed 6 bases from V and 7 bases from J, with 27 bases in between. Germline CDR1 is MDHEN and CDR2 is SYDVKM. The CDR3 DNA reads TGTGCCAGCAGACCCCCGGCAGGGAAAAGGTCGACTGGTGGCTACACCTTC. Translating it yields CASRPPAGKRSTGGYTF.

The chain is built from TRBV30 and TRBJ1-3, with D perhaps TRBD1 (5 bases). Germline loops: CDR1 GTSNPN, CDR2 SVGIG (reference sequence). This CDR3 is built from 14 residues. V was cut by 2 bases and J by 4 bases, with 12 bases left in between. CDR3: CAWSSGFSGNTIYF. In DNA, the CDR3 is TGTGCCTGGAGTTCAGGGTTTTCCGGAAACACCATATATTTT. The whole variable domain, filled in from reference TRBV30 and TRBJ1-3, reads SQTIHQWPATLVQPVGSPLSLECTVEGTSNPNLYWYRQAAGRGLQLLFYSVGIGQISSEVPQNLSASRPQDRQFILSSKKLLLSDSGFYLCAWSSGFSGNTIYFGEGSWLTVV.

DNA of the CDR3: TGTGCCAGCAGCCCAGGCGGACCCGAATACGGGACACCCCTCCACTTT. Translating it yields CASSPGGPEYGTPLHF. The genes are TRBV4-2 and TRBJ1-6, with D hard to call. Per germline, CDR1 LGHNA and CDR2 YNFKEQ. The CDR3 runs to 16 residues. Between the trimmed V and J ends, which lost 4 bases and 11 bases, there was a span of 21 bases.

The DNA for the CDR3 is TGTGCCAGCAGGGGGACAGGGGCCAACTATGGCTACACCTTC. Translation: CASRGTGANYGYTF. The chain has TRBV2 and TRBJ1-2; 10 bases are a match to TRBD1. The CDR3 is 14 amino acids. Per germline, CDR1 SNHLY and CDR2 FYNNEI. Trimming at V came to 6 bases and at J to 2 bases, leaving 3 bases not matched to a gene. The complete variable domain, with remaining parts taken from reference TRBV2 and TRBJ1-2, reads EPEVTQTPSHQVTQMGQEVILRCVPISNHLYFYWYRQILGQKVEFLVSFYNNEISEKSEIFDDQFSVERPDGSNFTLKIRSTKLEDSAMYFCASRGTGANYGYTFGSGTRLTVV.

V is TRBV10-1 and J is TRBJ2-1, with D maybe TRBD2 (5 bases). Trimming removed 0 bases at V and 7 bases at J, with 7 bases between. Germline V gene sequence: CDR1 WNHNN, CDR2 SYGVQD (reference sequence). This CDR3 has 13 amino acids. The CDR3: CASSESSGNEQFF. CDR3 nucleotides: TGCGCCAGCAGTGAGTCGTCGGGGAATGAGCAGTTCTTC.

This CDR3 reads CASGQGAPNEKLFF. In DNA form, the CDR3 reads TGCGCCAGCGGTCAGGGGGCGCCTAATGAAAAACTGTTTTTT. V and J are TRBV5-1 and TRBJ1-4; 8 bases align to TRBD1. V shed 7 bases, J shed 3 bases, and the junction held 5 bases outside the gene matches. The germline V gene encodes CDR1 SGHRS and CDR2 YFSETQ. The CDR3 runs 14 residues.

This chain uses TRBV5-6 with TRBJ2-3; 7 positions agree with TRBD1. The CDR3 is 13 residues long. The V gene end was trimmed by 4 bases and the J gene end by 4 bases; junction bases not matched to a gene: 3. Germline CDR1 and CDR2: SGHDT and YYEEEE. The CDR3, as DNA: TGTGCCAGCAGCACCCAGGGGGCAGATACGCAGTATTTT. This translates into CASSTQGADTQYF.

V gene TRBV13 combines with J gene TRBJ1-1; the D gene is possibly TRBD1 (5 bases). This CDR3 is built from 13 residues. Trimming removed 2 bases at V and 4 bases at J, with 8 bases between. Looked up from germline, CDR1 is PRHDT and CDR2 is FYEKMQ (reference sequence). DNA of the CDR3: TGTGCCAGCAGCTTAAGGGGAGGCACTGAAGCTTTCTTT. Protein sequence: CASSLRGGTEAFF.

This chain links TRBV5-8 with TRBJ1-1; possibly TRBD1 for D (5 bases). Germline assignment: CDR1 SGHTS and CDR2 YDEGEE. Trimming stripped 2 bases from V and 10 bases from J, with 15 bases between. This CDR3 has 13 amino acids. This CDR3 is CASSFGGYLGAFF. The CDR3 DNA reads TGTGCCAGCAGCTTTGGGGGGTACTTAGGAGCTTTCTTT.

The gene calls are TRBV5-1 and TRBJ2-1; 8 bases fit TRBD2. Per the germline V gene, CDR1 is SGHRS and CDR2 is YFSETQ. The CDR3 spans 15 residues. V was clipped by 0 bases and J by 4 bases; unmatched bases: 3. The CDR3: CASSLDGRAYNEQFF. The CDR3 DNA sequence: TGCGCCAGCAGCTTGGACGGGAGGGCTTACAATGAGCAGTTCTTC.

V gene TRBV15 combines with J gene TRBJ2-3; D is ambiguous. CDR1 and CDR2 (germline): LNHNV, YYDKDF (reference sequence). The CDR3 contains 13 residues. V lost 8 bases and J 2 bases, leaving 11 bases between the germline ends. For the CDR3, the DNA is TGTGCCACCGGGTCGAGACTCACAGATACGCAGTATTTT. Protein: CATGSRLTDTQYF.

The rearrangement joins TRBV11-3 to TRBJ2-7, with 9 bases fitting TRBD1. This CDR3 comprises 14 residues. Per the germline V gene, CDR1 is SGHNT and CDR2 is YENEEA. With 4 bases clipped from V and 7 bases from J, the junction kept 8 bases outside the gene matches. The CDR3 is CASSSGTGLGEQYF. CDR3 DNA: TGTGCCAGCAGCTCGGGGACAGGGTTGGGAGAGCAGTACTTC.

The V and J genes are TRBV28 and TRBJ2-3; the match to TRBD1 covers 10 bases. Germline trimming cut 5 bases from V and 1 base from J; bases unmatched to any gene: 6. Germline V gives CDR1 MDHEN, CDR2 SYDVKM. The CDR3 spans 16 residues. This chain's CDR3 is CASSPSGTGGTDTQYF. CDR3 nucleotide sequence: TGTGCCAGCAGTCCCTCTGGGACAGGGGGCACAGATACGCAGTATTTT.

The chain recombines TRBV10-3 with TRBJ1-5, with 7 bases identical to TRBD1. The CDR3 consists of 15 residues. J lost 3 bases, V lost 5 bases, and 7 bases had no gene match. Germline CDR1 and CDR2: ENHRY and SYGVKD. CDR3 residues: CAISRDRALNQPQHF. The CDR3 DNA sequence: TGTGCCATCAGTCGAGACAGGGCCCTCAATCAGCCCCAGCATTTT.

V is TRBV9 and J is TRBJ1-3, with a tentative D call TRBD1 (6 bases). This CDR3 comprises 16 residues. Germline V lookup: CDR1 SGDLS, CDR2 YYNGEE. Between the trimmed V and J ends, which lost 1 base and 0 bases, there was a span of 11 bases. The CDR3 DNA is TGTGCCAGCAGCGTACAGGGGAAAGGCTCTGGAAACACCATATATTTT. This encodes CASSVQGKGSGNTIYF.

This chain links TRBV5-6 with TRBJ2-7, with 10 bases fitting TRBD1. Germline CDR1 reads SGHDT; CDR2 reads YYEEEE. The CDR3 spans 14 residues. Trimming at V came to 5 bases and at J to 2 bases, leaving 4 bases not matched to a gene. CDR3 loop: CASRTGQGAYEQYF. The CDR3 nucleotides read TGTGCCAGCAGAACCGGACAGGGGGCCTACGAGCAGTACTTC.

The V gene is TRBV6-1, the J gene TRBJ1-5, with 10 bases matching TRBD1. The germline V gene has CDR1 MNHNS and CDR2 SASEGT. The junction had 6 bases not matched to a gene; V was cut back by 4 bases and J by 6 bases. The CDR3 is 15 residues long. The CDR3 spells CASSGLGQGFQPQHF. CDR3 nucleotides: TGTGCCAGCAGTGGGCTGGGACAGGGGTTTCAGCCCCAGCATTTT.

V is TRBV5-1 and J is TRBJ1-2; 9 nucleotides agree with TRBD1. The germline gives CDR1 SGHRS, CDR2 YFSETQ. CDR3 length equals 14 residues. V was clipped by 7 bases and J by 7 bases; unmatched bases: 11. In DNA, the CDR3 is TGCGCCAGCCGACTCGCACAGGGGGCAGGTGGCTACACCTTC. This gives the protein CASRLAQGAGGYTF.

V and J are TRBV9 and TRBJ2-1, with 9 bases lining up with TRBD2. Germline V gene data show CDR1 as SGDLS and CDR2 as YYNGEE. The CDR3 covers 15 residues. Trimming removed 4 bases from V and 8 bases from J; junction bases left unmatched: 10. CDR3 in amino acids: CASSSSGSSTDEQFF. CDR3 DNA sequence: TGTGCCAGCAGCAGTAGCGGGAGCAGTACCGATGAGCAGTTCTTC.